This is a list of T cell receptor beta chains from one sample in a study of T-cell memory formation after mild COVID-19. TCRdb processed the 5' RACE reads anew with MiXCR; each CDR3 protein has one entry. The data contain 350,000 to 450,000 distinct CDR3 sequences, more than 20% of them singletons. The sequenced sample was PBMCs or a T cell subset sorted from them (not recorded which). Receptor source: an adult woman who had mild COVID-19 (a few samples of this study predate the infection). Cell type and time point are not known. Each CDR3 is given with its conserved first and last residue. The D gene is left open where the match is weak. Size is stated for part of the rows, as once, few or many counts, or as a class when the clone is expanded.

TRBV7-6,TRBJ1-1,few,NA,TGTGCCAGCAGCCCTCCGTCCCAGGGGTTGTGGAACACTGAAGCTTTCTTT,CASSPPSQGLWNTEAFF
TRBV4-1,TRBJ1-2,NA,NA,TGCGCCAGCAGCCAAGTTACGTCTGAGGCGGAGAACTATGGCTACACCTTC,CASSQVTSEAENYGYTF
TRBV27,TRBJ2-7,few,NA,TGTGCCAGCAGTTTAGGGAGTGGGACCTACGAGCAGTACTTC,CASSLGSGTYEQYF
TRBV20-1,TRBJ2-7,NA,TRBD2,TGCAGTGCTAGTTGGGGCCGAGGGGGGACTAGTGTTCTACTCGAGCAGTACTTC,CSASWGRGGTSVLLEQYF
TRBV5-1,TRBJ2-3,few,TRBD2,TGCGCCAGCAGCTTTAGGTCTAGCGGAGGCACAGATACGCAGTATTTT,CASSFRSSGGTDTQYF
TRBV15,TRBJ2-3,NA,TRBD2,TGTGCCACCAGCCTGCGGGGGGCTTCCTTAGATACGCAGTATTTT,CATSLRGASLDTQYF
TRBV7-8,TRBJ1-5,NA,TRBD1,TGTGCCAGCAGCTCTCACAGGGGGACCCAGCATTTT,CASSSHRGTQHF
TRBV7-9,TRBJ1-1,few,TRBD1,TGTGCCAGCAGCTTAGTTCAGGGGGTTACTGAAGCTTTCTTT,CASSLVQGVTEAFF
TRBV24-1,TRBJ1-5,once,NA,TGTGCCACCAGTCCGGGGGGGGCTGGGGTCGGCAATCAGCCCCAGCATTTT,CATSPGGAGVGNQPQHF
TRBV30,TRBJ1-1,NA,NA,TGTGCCTGGAGTTCGGCCTTTGAAGCTTTCTTT,CAWSSAFEAFF
TRBV18,TRBJ2-3,many,NA,TGTGCCAGCAGCCCCTTAGGCACAGATACGCAGTATTTT,CASSPLGTDTQYF
TRBV5-1,TRBJ1-1,few,TRBD1,TGCGCCAGCAGCTTACAGGGACAGGAGAACACTGAAGCTTTCTTT,CASSLQGQENTEAFF
TRBV5-6,TRBJ2-3,NA,NA,TGTGCCAGCAGCTTAGAGTTTACAGATACGCAGTATTTT,CASSLEFTDTQYF
TRBV7-9,TRBJ2-1,few,NA,TGTGCCAGCAGCTCCCCGCGAAGGACGGCCTACAATGAGCAGTTCTTC,CASSSPRRTAYNEQFF
TRBV6-2/TRBV6-3,TRBJ1-2,NA,NA,TGTGCCAGCAGTTCCTGGACAGTCGAGAGCTACACCTTC,CASSSWTVESYTF
TRBV12-3/TRBV12-4,TRBJ2-2,few,NA,TGTGCCACCCAGTTTGGGGGGCTTGGCACCGGGGAGCTGTTTTTT,CATQFGGLGTGELFF
TRBV3-1,TRBJ1-1,many,NA,TGTGCCAGCAGCCAACAGGGGCGGGGTAGCACTGAAGCTTTCTTT,CASSQQGRGSTEAFF
TRBV10-3,TRBJ2-1,few,TRBD2,TGTGCCATCAGTGAGTCGCCCGGGGCTAGCGGGAGTAGGTCCTACAATGAGCAGTTCTTC,CAISESPGASGSRSYNEQFF
TRBV12-3/TRBV12-4,TRBJ1-4,few,NA,TGTGCCAGCACCTCGCGGGGGGCGGGTGAAAAACTGTTTTTT,CASTSRGAGEKLFF
TRBV18,TRBJ2-7,few,NA,TGTGCCAGCTCAACTGACGCGGACGCCTCCTACGAGCAGTACTTC,CASSTDADASYEQYF
TRBV23-1,TRBJ1-2,few,TRBD1,TGCGCCAGCAGTCGCCCGGGACAGGGAGACTATGGCTACACCTTC,CASSRPGQGDYGYTF
TRBV12-3/TRBV12-4,TRBJ2-1,many,TRBD2,TGTGCCAGCAGTCGGACTAGCGGGACCTACAATGAGCAGTTCTTC,CASSRTSGTYNEQFF
TRBV18,TRBJ2-7,NA,TRBD1,TGTGCCAGCTCACCACACCGCGGACAGGGGACCTACGAGCAGTACTTC,CASSPHRGQGTYEQYF
TRBV29-1,TRBJ2-4,NA,NA,TGCAGCGTTGGAGGGGGGGACGGAGACGAGCGGATTCAGTACTTC,CSVGGGDGDERIQYF
TRBV11-2,TRBJ1-6,many,NA,TGTGCCAGCAGCTTAGGTGGGGGGAAGTCACCCCTCCACTTT,CASSLGGGKSPLHF
TRBV14,TRBJ2-4,few,NA,TGTGCCAGCAGCCAAGCGATAGCCAAAAACATTCAGTACTTC,CASSQAIAKNIQYF
TRBV7-6,TRBJ2-3,NA,TRBD2,TGTGCCAGCAGCAATAGCGGGGGGCAGTATTTT,CASSNSGGQYF
TRBV24-1,TRBJ2-1,few,NA,TGTGCCACCAGTGATTTCTTGGTTGAGTTCTTC,CATSDFLVEFF
TRBV7-6,TRBJ2-1,NA,TRBD1,TGTGCCAGCAGCTTAGCGGGGCGGGGACAGGGCTACAATGAGCAGTTCTTC,CASSLAGRGQGYNEQFF
TRBV20-1,TRBJ2-5,NA,TRBD2,TGCAGTGCTAGATCCCCTACTAGCGGGGAGTCCCAGTACTTC,CSARSPTSGESQYF
TRBV20-1,TRBJ2-7,few,TRBD1,TGCAGTGCTAGAGTTGAAACGGGACAGTCCTACGAGCAGTACTTC,CSARVETGQSYEQYF
TRBV27,TRBJ2-1,few,NA,TGTGCCAGCAGTTTTAAGTTGTTCCAAGGGGTGTCGTTCAATGAGCAGTTCTTC,CASSFKLFQGVSFNEQFF
TRBV5-6,TRBJ2-7,NA,TRBD1,TGTGCCAGCAGCTACTGGACAGGCCGCTCCTACGAGCAGTACTTC,CASSYWTGRSYEQYF
TRBV23-1,TRBJ2-7,NA,NA,TGCGCCAGCTACAGGTGCATCTCCTACGAGCAGTACTTC,CASYRCISYEQYF
TRBV12-3/TRBV12-4,TRBJ2-5,few,NA,TGTGCCAGCAGTCAGATCGGGACCCAGTACTTC,CASSQIGTQYF
TRBV24-1,TRBJ2-3,few,TRBD2,TGTGCCACCAGTGACCCGGGACTAGCGGAAGATACGCAGTATTTT,CATSDPGLAEDTQYF
TRBV6-6,TRBJ2-1,few,NA,TGTGCCAGCAGCTTAGCAGATTCCTCCTACAATGAGCAGTTCTTC,CASSLADSSYNEQFF
TRBV6-5,TRBJ1-1,NA,NA,TGTGCCAGCAGTTACAAGGGGCACACTGAAGCTTTCTTT,CASSYKGHTEAFF
TRBV11-2,TRBJ2-1,NA,TRBD2,TGTGCCAGCAGTTCCCGCGGGGGGGCCTATGGTAATGAGCAGTTCTTC,CASSSRGGAYGNEQFF
TRBV12-3/TRBV12-4,TRBJ2-5,NA,TRBD2,TGTGCCAGCAGTTTATCGACTAGCGGAACCCAAGAGACCCAGTACTTC,CASSLSTSGTQETQYF
TRBV7-6,TRBJ2-3,few,NA,TGTGCCAGCAGCCCACACCTGGGCAGGGGAACCACAGATACGCAGTATTTT,CASSPHLGRGTTDTQYF
TRBV6-5,TRBJ2-7,few,TRBD2,TGTGCCAGCAGTTACTCGTTCTGGACTAGCGGTTCCTCCTACGAGCAGTACTTC,CASSYSFWTSGSSYEQYF
TRBV6-5,TRBJ2-7,NA,NA,TGTGCCAGCAGCTCAAGACTAACGGGCGGCTACGAGCAGTACTTC,CASSSRLTGGYEQYF
TRBV7-8,TRBJ2-4,NA,TRBD2,TGTGCCAGCAGCTTAGGACCTAGCGGCCTCCGTCTGGAGAAAAACATTCAGTACTTC,CASSLGPSGLRLEKNIQYF
TRBV11-2,TRBJ1-5,few,NA,TGTGCCAGCAGCCCTCAAGGGTCCTTGGGGGCCCAGCATTTT,CASSPQGSLGAQHF
TRBV6-1,TRBJ1-2,NA,TRBD1,TGTGCCAGCACCGGGACAGTTTATGGCTACACCTTC,CASTGTVYGYTF
TRBV4-1,TRBJ1-6,NA,NA,TGCGCCAGCAGCCAAGTCGTACGGGAGAATAATTCACCCCTCCACTTT,CASSQVVRENNSPLHF
TRBV15,TRBJ1-1,NA,TRBD1,TGTGCCACCAGCAGAGATCAGGGGGGTTTGATGAACACTGAAGCTTTCTTT,CATSRDQGGLMNTEAFF
TRBV9,TRBJ2-2,NA,NA,TGTGCCAGCAGCGTAGGACCGGGAGAGAAGACCGGGGAGCTGTTTTTT,CASSVGPGEKTGELFF
TRBV7-9,TRBJ1-1,NA,NA,TGTGCCAGCAGCCCGTACTTTAACAGGGCCGAAGCTTTCTTT,CASSPYFNRAEAFF
TRBV10-3,TRBJ2-1,NA,NA,TGTGCCATCAGTGAGTCGGGACCCAACGGAGGTGAGCAGTTCTTC,CAISESGPNGGEQFF